The 30 T cell receptor beta chains listed next were all sequenced from one sample in a study of control samples from healthy donors and cancer patients. Sequenced by immunoSEQ multiplex PCR; TCRdb stores in-frame clones only, minus some. Seen here are around 120,000 clones, approximately 89% observed once, and the top ten hold approximately 8%. Sequencing was done on a sample of blood. These receptors all come from a woman under 30 in good health.

In this sample, this clone turned up once. The chain couples TRBV4-3 to TRBJ2-5; 7 bases agree with TRBD1. Germline lookup yields CDR1 LGHNA and CDR2 YSLEER. The CDR3 contains 13 residues. The junction had 3 bases not matched to a gene; V was cut back by 4 bases and J by 4 bases. CDR3 in DNA: TGCGCCAGCAGCCCCGGGACAGCAGAGACCCAGTACTTC. Amino acid sequence: CASSPGTAETQYF.

This clone has more than one count but fewer than ten. The chain combines TRBV6-6 with TRBJ2-3; possibly TRBD1 for D (5 bases). V was cut by 4 bases and J by 1 base, with 9 bases left in between. The CDR3 sequence is 14 residues long. The germline V gene encodes CDR1 MNHNY and CDR2 SVGAGI (reference sequence). CDR3 bases: TGTGCCAGCAGTTGGGGCCAAGGCACAGATACGCAGTATTTT. It yields the protein CASSWGQGTDTQYF.

This chain uses TRBV24-1 with TRBJ2-2, with a tentative D call TRBD1 (6 bases). CDR3 length: 14 residues. Trimming shortened V by 3 bases and J by 9 bases, and 13 bases separated the two germline ends. Germline V gives CDR1 KGHDR, CDR2 SFDVKD. The CDR3 reads CATSDPQQGWELFF. CDR3 nucleotide sequence: TGTGCCACCAGTGATCCCCAACAGGGTTGGGAGCTGTTTTTT.

The chain joins TRBV7-2 to TRBJ2-2; D gene uncertain. The CDR3 runs 13 residues. Germline CDR1 SGHTA, CDR2 FQGNSA. V was trimmed by 3 bases and J by 4 bases, leaving 6 bases between them. The CDR3 loop is CASSLFVTGELFF. In DNA form, the CDR3 reads TGTGCCAGCAGCTTGTTTGTCACCGGGGAGCTGTTTTTT.

The rearrangement links TRBV30 to TRBJ1-1, with 10 bases fitting TRBD1. Trimming took 0 bases from V and 11 from J; bases not matched to a gene: 9. Germline V gene data show CDR1 as GTSNPN and CDR2 as SVGIG (reference sequence). The CDR3 is 14 residues long. The chain's CDR3 is CAWSVPGQGMAAFF. The CDR3 nucleotides read TGTGCCTGGAGTGTTCCGGGACAGGGGATGGCGGCTTTCTTT. Combining the CDR3 with reference TRBV30 and TRBJ1-1 gives the whole variable domain SQTIHQWPATLVQPVGSPLSLECTVEGTSNPNLYWYRQAAGRGLQLLFYSVGIGQISSEVPQNLSASRPQDRQFILSSKKLLLSDSGFYLCAWSVPGQGMAAFFGQGTRLTVV.

The chain combines TRBV11-2 with TRBJ1-2, with D possibly being TRBD1 (6 bases). The germline V gene encodes CDR1 SGHAT and CDR2 FQNNGV. The CDR3 runs to 15 residues. V shed 5 bases and J shed 0 bases, with 13 bases lying between them. CDR3 DNA sequence: TGTGCCAGCAGCCCCCGGACAGAGGCTAACTATGGCTACACCTTC. Translated: CASSPRTEANYGYTF.

This chain uses TRBV19 with TRBJ1-2, with D maybe TRBD1 (6 bases). V lost 6 bases to trimming and J lost 2 bases, with 16 bases between them. This CDR3 has 15 amino acids. Germline loops: CDR1 LNHDA, CDR2 SQIVND (reference sequence). The CDR3 bases are TGTGCCAGTAGGAGAACAGGGAGACTGAACTATGGCTACACCTTC. It encodes CASRRTGRLNYGYTF.

The chain has TRBV6-1 and TRBJ1-5; 7 bases align to TRBD1. Germline V gene data show CDR1 as MNHNS and CDR2 as SASEGT. V was pared by 3 bases and J by 5 bases, with 7 bases of the junction left unmatched. The CDR3 has 15 residues. The CDR3 DNA is TGTGCCAGCAGTGAGGCGGGGACAGCCTATCAGCCCCAGCATTTT. Protein product: CASSEAGTAYQPQHF.

The genes are TRBV27 and TRBJ2-1, with TRBD2 as a possible D gene (5 bases). Trimming pared 8 bases from V and 12 bases from J, leaving 17 bases between. Per the germline V gene, CDR1 is MNHEY and CDR2 is SMNVEV (reference sequence). The CDR3 has 12 amino acids. The chain's CDR3 is CASGLASSPQFF. The CDR3 nucleotides read TGTGCCAGCGGATTAGCGTCGAGTCCGCAGTTCTTC.

This chain connects TRBV6-2 or TRBV6-3 to TRBJ2-7; TRBD2 aligns across 10 bases. The CDR3 has 16 residues. Germline V CDR1 and CDR2: MNHEY, SVGEGT. After removal of 3 bases from V and 2 bases from J, the junction contained 7 bases not matched to a gene. The CDR3 loop reads CASSYAGTSAAYEQYF. The DNA for the CDR3 is TGTGCCAGCAGTTATGCTGGGACTAGCGCTGCCTACGAGCAGTACTTC.

The chain recombines TRBV29-1 with TRBJ1-1, with TRBD1 identical over 7 bases. The germline V gene encodes CDR1 SQVTM and CDR2 ANQGSEA. The CDR3 runs to 16 residues. The J segment lost 10 bases and the V segment lost 3 bases, leaving 20 bases of the junction unmatched. CDR3 loop: CSVDRRRDSGDNGAFF. The CDR3 nucleotides are TGCAGCGTTGATCGTCGGCGGGACAGCGGTGATAATGGAGCTTTCTTT.

V is TRBV6-1 and J is TRBJ1-1; no clear D gene. There are 12 residues in the CDR3. Germline loops: CDR1 MNHNS, CDR2 SASEGT. V gave up 1 base and J gave up 11 bases, with 11 bases separating them. Written as DNA, the CDR3 is TGTGCCAGCAGTGAAGTCGTGGGTAGGGCTTTCTTT. It yields the protein CASSEVVGRAFF.

This chain connects TRBV13 to TRBJ2-7; D may correspond to TRBD1 or TRBD2 (5 bases each). V shed 3 bases and J shed 3 bases, with 15 bases lying between them. Germline assignment: CDR1 PRHDT and CDR2 FYEKMQ (reference sequence). The CDR3 sequence is 15 residues long. This CDR3 reads CASSFRRGAIYEQYF. The CDR3 DNA sequence: TGTGCCAGCAGCTTTCGGCGAGGGGCGATCTACGAGCAGTACTTC.

The chain uses TRBV3-1 (or the pseudogene TRBV3-2) and TRBJ2-7; D remains ambiguous. The germline CDR1 and CDR2 sequences are LGHDT and YNNKEL (reference sequence). The CDR3 is 11 amino acids. V was clipped by 5 bases and J by 2 bases, with 4 bases between them. This chain's CDR3 is CASSTTYEQYF. CDR3 nucleotide sequence: TGTGCCAGCAGCACCACCTACGAGCAGTACTTC.

The rearrangement uses TRBV28 and TRBJ1-2; D remains ambiguous. Trimming removed 2 bases from V and 5 bases from J, with 12 bases in between. CDR1 is MDHEN and CDR2 is SYDVKM in the germline V gene. There are 14 residues in the CDR3. This CDR3 reads CASSLPGELYGYTF. CDR3 sequence (DNA): TGTGCCAGCAGTTTACCCGGGGAGCTTTATGGCTACACCTTC.

This clone was detected a few times. The chain has TRBV6-5 and TRBJ1-1; no reliable D call. Trimming took off 6 bases at V and 5 bases at J, with 13 bases between the two ends. Per the germline V gene, CDR1 is MNHEY and CDR2 is SVGAGI. The CDR3 consists of 13 residues. The CDR3 nucleotides are TGTGCCAGCAGGGGCCCTTTAGGTACTGAAGCTTTCTTT. Amino acid sequence: CASRGPLGTEAFF.

The chain employs TRBV27 and TRBJ1-5; tentative D call: TRBD1 (5 bases). Germline V gene lookup returns CDR1 MNHEY and CDR2 SMNVEV (reference sequence). The V gene lost 5 bases and the J gene lost 1 base, with 18 bases spanning the gap. The CDR3 runs 17 residues. Here the CDR3 reads CASSPTPGVVSNQPQHF. In DNA, the CDR3 is TGTGCCAGCAGTCCCACCCCGGGGGTAGTCAGCAATCAGCCCCAGCATTTT.

CDR3 in amino acids: CASSRSGGRSDTQYF. CDR3 bases: TGTGCCAGCAGCCGTAGCGGGGGAAGGTCAGATACGCAGTATTTT. The chain combines TRBV7-3 with TRBJ2-3, with 9 bases matching TRBD2. CDR3 length equals 15 residues. V gave up 5 bases and J gave up 4 bases; unmatched junction bases: 7. The germline CDR1 and CDR2 sequences are SGHTA and FQGTGA. The complete variable domain, with remaining parts taken from reference TRBV7-3 and TRBJ2-3, reads GAGVSQTPSNKVTEKGKYVELRCDPISGHTALYWYRQSLGQGPEFLIYFQGTGAADDSGLPNDRFFAVRPEGSVSTLKIQRTERGDSAVYLCASSRSGGRSDTQYFGPGTRLTVL.

This rearrangement joins TRBV4-2 to TRBJ2-7, with D hard to call. Germline V gene lookup returns CDR1 LGHNA and CDR2 YNFKEQ. The CDR3 runs 13 residues. Between the trimmed V and J ends, which lost 3 bases and 7 bases, there was a span of 13 bases. The CDR3 is CASSHRENREQYF. In nucleotides, the CDR3 is TGTGCCAGCAGCCATCGAGAGAATCGGGAGCAGTACTTC.

The chain carries TRBV6-5 and TRBJ2-7, with D maybe TRBD2 (6 bases). Between the trimmed V and J ends, which lost 2 bases and 3 bases, there was a span of 8 bases. The CDR3 runs to 13 residues. The germline V gene encodes CDR1 MNHEY and CDR2 SVGAGI. CDR3 coding DNA: TGTGCCAGCAGTTACGGGCGGGGCTACGAGCAGTACTTC. Translating it yields CASSYGRGYEQYF.

This clone was seen once. The gene calls are TRBV11-3 and TRBJ2-3; 7 bases are a match to TRBD1. Germline CDR1 SGHNT, CDR2 YENEEA. CDR3 length equals 15 residues. V trimming: 1 base; J trimming: 2 bases; junction bases outside the gene matches: 3. The CDR3 sequence: CASSLGQGNTDTQYF. In DNA form, the CDR3 reads TGTGCCAGCAGCTTAGGACAGGGAAACACAGATACGCAGTATTTT.

V usage is TRBV7-2 and J usage is TRBJ2-7; 7 bases line up with TRBD2. Germline loops: CDR1 SGHTA, CDR2 FQGNSA. Trimming at V came to 1 base and at J to 2 bases, leaving 5 bases not matched to a gene. CDR3 size: 15 residues. The DNA for the CDR3 is TGTGCCAGCAGCTTAGAGGGAGGGGCTCCCTACGAGCAGTACTTC. The encoded protein is CASSLEGGAPYEQYF.

J is TRBJ1-1 and V is TRBV5-1; D not certain. The CDR3 sequence is 14 residues long. The V and J ends lost 0 bases and 8 bases respectively, with 14 bases between them. Germline V gives CDR1 SGHRS, CDR2 YFSETQ. The CDR3 nucleotides read TGCGCCAGCAGCTTGGCCGTAGATAAATTGGAAGCTTTCTTT. The encoded protein is CASSLAVDKLEAFF.

The V and J genes are TRBV5-1 and TRBJ2-6; TRBD2 matches 11 bases. Per germline, CDR1 SGHRS and CDR2 YFSETQ. This CDR3 has 19 amino acids. Trimming at V came to 4 bases and at J to 1 base, leaving 10 bases not matched to a gene. The CDR3 loop is CASSQLAGGLLSGANVLTF. The CDR3 coding sequence is TGCGCCAGCAGCCAATTAGCGGGAGGGCTCCTGTCTGGGGCCAACGTCCTGACTTTC.

This clone was observed a single time. The V call is TRBV29-1, the J call TRBJ2-7; 9 bases line up with TRBD2. The CDR3 is 14 amino acids. With V trimmed by 2 bases and J by 4 bases, 6 bases remained unmatched. Per germline, CDR1 SQVTM and CDR2 ANQGSEA. The DNA of the CDR3 is TGCAGCGTTGAACGGCTTAGCGGGAGATACGAGCAGTACTTC. The encoded protein is CSVERLSGRYEQYF.

The V and J genes are TRBV27 and TRBJ1-2, with 8 bases lining up with TRBD1. This CDR3 has 17 residues. V lost 3 bases and J lost 8; bases outside the gene matches: 17. Germline V lookup: CDR1 MNHEY, CDR2 SMNVEV (reference sequence). The CDR3 sequence is CASSFGSPGGAGYGYTF. CDR3 bases: TGTGCCAGCAGTTTTGGGTCTCCAGGGGGCGCGGGGTACGGCTACACCTTC.

The chain couples TRBV24-1 to TRBJ2-5; tentatively, D is TRBD1 (5 bases). CDR1 and CDR2 (germline): KGHDR, SFDVKD. There are 15 residues in the CDR3. Between the trimmed V and J ends, which lost 4 bases and 2 bases, there was a span of 13 bases. The CDR3 sequence: CATSDSDSVQETQYF. DNA of the CDR3: TGTGCCACCAGTGACTCCGACAGCGTTCAAGAGACCCAGTACTTC.

The V and J genes are TRBV11-2 and TRBJ1-4; possibly TRBD1 for D (5 bases). This CDR3 has 15 residues. Trimming pared 2 bases from V and 3 bases from J, leaving 10 bases between. CDR1 is SGHAT, CDR2 FQNNGV, per germline. This CDR3 is CASSLQGSANEKLFF. DNA of the CDR3: TGTGCCAGCAGCTTACAGGGCTCTGCTAATGAAAAACTGTTTTTT.

This rearrangement joins TRBV5-6 to TRBJ1-1; D gene ambiguous. This CDR3 is built from 14 residues. CDR1 and CDR2 (germline): SGHDT, YYEEEE. The V end lost 6 bases, the J end lost 4 bases, and 16 bases lay between the germline ends. For the CDR3, the DNA is TGTGCCAGCACCGGATGGGCGGAGGGCACTGAAGCTTTCTTT. Translated: CASTGWAEGTEAFF.

The rearrangement joins TRBV4-2 to TRBJ1-1; the match to TRBD1 covers 10 bases. CDR1 and CDR2 from the germline V gene are LGHNA and YNFKEQ. This CDR3 is 14 amino acids long. V trimming: 0 bases; J trimming: 10 bases; junction bases outside the gene matches: 5. CDR3 in DNA: TGTGCCAGCAGCCAAGAAGACAGGGGGCGCCTAGCTTTCTTT. Translated, it gives CASSQEDRGRLAFF.